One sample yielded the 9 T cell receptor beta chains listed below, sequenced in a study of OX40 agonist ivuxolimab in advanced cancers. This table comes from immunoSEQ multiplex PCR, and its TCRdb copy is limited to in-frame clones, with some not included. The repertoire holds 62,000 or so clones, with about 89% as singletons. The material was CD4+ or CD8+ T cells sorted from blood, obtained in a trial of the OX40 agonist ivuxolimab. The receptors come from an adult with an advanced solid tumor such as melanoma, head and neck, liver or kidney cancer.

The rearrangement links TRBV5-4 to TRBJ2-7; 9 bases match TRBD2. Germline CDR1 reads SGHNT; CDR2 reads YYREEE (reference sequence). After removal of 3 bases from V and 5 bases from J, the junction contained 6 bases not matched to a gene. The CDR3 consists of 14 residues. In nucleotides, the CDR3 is TGTGCCAGCAGCTCACGACTAGCGGTAGACGAGCAGTACTTC. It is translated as CASSSRLAVDEQYF.

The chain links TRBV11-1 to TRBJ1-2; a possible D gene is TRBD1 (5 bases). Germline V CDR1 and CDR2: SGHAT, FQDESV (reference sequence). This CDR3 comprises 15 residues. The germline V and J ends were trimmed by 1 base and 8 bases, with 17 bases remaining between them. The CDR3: CASSLERGAQRGYTF. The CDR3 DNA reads TGTGCCAGCAGCTTAGAACGAGGGGCCCAACGGGGCTACACCTTC.

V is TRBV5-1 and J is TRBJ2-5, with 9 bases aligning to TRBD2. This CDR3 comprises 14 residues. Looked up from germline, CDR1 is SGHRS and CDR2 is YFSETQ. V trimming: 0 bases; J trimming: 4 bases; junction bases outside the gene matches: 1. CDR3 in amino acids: CASSLELAGETQYF. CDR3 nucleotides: TGCGCCAGCAGCTTGGAACTAGCGGGAGAGACCCAGTACTTC.

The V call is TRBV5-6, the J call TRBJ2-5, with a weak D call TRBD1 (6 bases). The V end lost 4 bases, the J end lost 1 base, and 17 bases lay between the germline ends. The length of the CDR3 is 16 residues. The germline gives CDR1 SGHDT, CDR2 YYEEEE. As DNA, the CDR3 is TGTGCCAGCAGCGCTGTGGGGGTAGGGGGCCAAGAGACCCAGTACTTC. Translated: CASSAVGVGGQETQYF.

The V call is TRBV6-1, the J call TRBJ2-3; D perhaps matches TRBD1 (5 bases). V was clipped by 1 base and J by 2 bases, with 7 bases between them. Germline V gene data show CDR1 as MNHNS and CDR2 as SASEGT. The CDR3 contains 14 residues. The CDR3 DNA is TGTGCCAGCAGTGAAGGGACATTCACAGATACGCAGTATTTT. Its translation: CASSEGTFTDTQYF.

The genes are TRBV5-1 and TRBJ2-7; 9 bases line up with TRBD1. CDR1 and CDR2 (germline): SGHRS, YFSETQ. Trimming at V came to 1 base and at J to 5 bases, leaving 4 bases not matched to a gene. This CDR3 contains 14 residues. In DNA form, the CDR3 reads TGCGCCAGCAGCTTGACCGGGACAGGGAACGAGCAGTACTTC. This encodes CASSLTGTGNEQYF.

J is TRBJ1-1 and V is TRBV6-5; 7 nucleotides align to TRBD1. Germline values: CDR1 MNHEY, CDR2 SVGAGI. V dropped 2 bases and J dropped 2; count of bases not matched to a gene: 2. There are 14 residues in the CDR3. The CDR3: CASSYGTVNTEAFF. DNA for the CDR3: TGTGCCAGCAGTTACGGGACAGTCAACACTGAAGCTTTCTTT.

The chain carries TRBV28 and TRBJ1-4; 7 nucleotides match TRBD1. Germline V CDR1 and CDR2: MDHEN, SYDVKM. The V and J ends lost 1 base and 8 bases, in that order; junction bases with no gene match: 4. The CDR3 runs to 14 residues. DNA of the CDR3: TGTGCCAGCAGTTTATACAGGGGAGGGGAAAAACTGTTTTTT. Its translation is CASSLYRGGEKLFF.

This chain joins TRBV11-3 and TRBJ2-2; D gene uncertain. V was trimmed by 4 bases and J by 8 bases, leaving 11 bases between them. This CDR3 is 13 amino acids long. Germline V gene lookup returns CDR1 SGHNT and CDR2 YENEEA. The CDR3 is CASSSDSLGELFF. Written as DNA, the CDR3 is TGTGCCAGCAGCTCGGATAGCTTGGGGGAGCTGTTTTTT.